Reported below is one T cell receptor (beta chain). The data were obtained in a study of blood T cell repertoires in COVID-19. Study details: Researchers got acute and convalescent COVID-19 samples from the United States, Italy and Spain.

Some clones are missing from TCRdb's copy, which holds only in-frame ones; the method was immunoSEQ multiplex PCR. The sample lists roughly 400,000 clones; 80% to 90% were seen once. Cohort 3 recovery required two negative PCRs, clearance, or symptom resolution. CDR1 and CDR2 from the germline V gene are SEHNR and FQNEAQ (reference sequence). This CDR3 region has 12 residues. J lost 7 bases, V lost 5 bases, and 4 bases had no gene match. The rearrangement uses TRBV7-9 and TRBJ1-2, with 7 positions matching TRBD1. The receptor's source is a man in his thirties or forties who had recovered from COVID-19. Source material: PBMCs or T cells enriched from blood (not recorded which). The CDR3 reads CASSATGPGYTF. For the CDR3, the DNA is TGTGCCAGCAGCGCGACAGGGCCTGGCTACACCTTC.